This TCR beta chain was sequenced in a study of blood T cell repertoires in COVID-19 (TCRdb year 2020). In the study overall: Samples from collaborators originated in the United States, Italy and Spain and spanned both the acute and convalescent phases of COVID-19. The material from the prospective study consisted of cDNA or gDNA derived from T cells, B-cell-depleted T cells, or PBMCs. Subjects who had been exposed to COVID-19, were actively infected with it, or had recovered from it provided the deeply sampled blood TCRbeta repertoires that made up the dataset. The repertoires were made available in a free public database intended to serve as a resource for research on the immune response to SARS-CoV-2. The samples were drawn from two sources: the first 160 participants of the ongoing ImmuneRACE study, and 1,000 to 1,500 subjects contributed by 6 global collaborators. Nearly every sample came with metadata listing a de-identified subject ID, COVID-19 status, age in years and sex. Where HLA class I and class II types were available, the types were taken from metadata supplied by the sample provider, not from assay-based typing.

On the study overall, not on this receptor specifically: The quantity of clinical and demographic metadata differed by source and by participant and was supplied without curation.

TCRbeta CDR3 regions were amplified from genomic DNA using the immunoSEQ Assay, a bias-controlled multiplex PCR. The study's own analysis went as follows. Nucleated cell counts per sample were estimated from amplification of reference gene primers within the assay. To quantify the absolute abundance of each unique TCRbeta CDR3 rearrangement, sequence reads were collapsed and filtered. Productive Simpson clonality was computed per sample as the square root of Simpson's diversity index over productive rearrangements. The clones in this table, taken by TCRdb from immuneACCESS, are in-frame only. Not every clone is retained; where verified, under half of the shortfall comes from an unresolved V gene, and the cause of the rest is unknown. D and trimming come from the DNA, and the V and J calls and clone size come from that table. The sample table shows approximately 230,000 clones, and just over 85% are seen once. The ten largest clones represent around 1.4% of the sample.

Each collaborating institution followed its own protocols to collect whole blood in K2EDTA tubes. For TCRbeta analysis, collaborators shipped samples in one of three forms: frozen whole blood, isolated PBMCs, or DNA extracted from either of those sample types. Comments on this clone: Its specific antigen is unknown. Qualities for individual bases were not recorded, and no much larger clone is one base off.

The germline V gene encodes CDR1 SGDLS and CDR2 YYNGEE. From the cysteine up to the phenylalanine, the CDR3 has a length of 14 residues. CDR3 DNA is the only sequence kept; it has 42 bases, read in frame from the first base. Sequencing was carried out using peripheral blood. This TCR came from a man at least 80 years old with acute or convalescent COVID-19. The V and J segments used are TRBV9 and TRBJ1-2, with TRBD1 perhaps the D gene, on 6 matching bases. The DNA sequence is as follows: TGTGCGACCGGAAAGACCGGGGGGCAGGGCGGCTACACCTTC. It encodes CATGKTGGQGGYTF.